The text below deals with one T cell receptor beta chain. The method was immunoSEQ multiplex PCR; TCRdb's version includes in-frame clones alone and lacks a portion of them. The sample has approximately 20,000 clones, approximately 87% seen once. This entry comes from a study of PD-1 blockade in classical Hodgkin lymphoma. After removal of 2 bases from V and 5 bases from J, the junction contained 3 bases not matched to a gene. CDR1 is SGHVS and CDR2 is FQNEAQ in the germline V gene. The CDR3 extends over 14 amino acids. The time point is: cycle 4 day 1 (C4D1), after 6 weeks of nivolumab. After autologous stem cell transplantation all patients relapsed, and prior brentuximab vedotin exposure differed between cohorts. Starting with thawed PBMCs, CD4+ T cells were purified by magnetic negative selection.

V gene TRBV7-8 combines with J gene TRBJ2-7; 10 nucleotides align to TRBD2. The sequenced sample was CD4+ T cells from blood, obtained before the fourth cycle of nivolumab. The source of this sequence is a human donor with classical Hodgkin lymphoma. The CDR3 DNA follows: TGTGCCAGCAGCTTATCTAGCGGGAGCCACGAGCAGTACTTC. It specifies CASSLSSGSHEQYF.